These 2 T cell receptor beta chains were all obtained from the same sample, sequenced in a study of T cells in Graves' hyperthyroidism and ophthalmopathy. Amplification of TCR beta CDR3 regions used RNA as the template. A first-round RT-PCR of the TCR CDR3 used the HTBI primer set. MiXCR was run by TCRdb on the multiplex PCR reads, yielding one entry per CDR3 protein. The sample yields hundreds of thousands of distinct CDR3 sequences, about 19% seen once. The specimen sequenced was blood. The source of these receptors is a woman between 50 and 59 years old with Graves' hyperthyroidism that later progressed to Graves' ophthalmopathy.

The chain joins TRBV6-1 to TRBJ1-2; D is uncertain. The CDR3 sequence is 14 residues long. Germline values: CDR1 MNHNS, CDR2 SASEGT. V lost 6 bases and J 7 bases, leaving 18 bases between the germline ends. The CDR3 loop reads CASRPQYLMGGYTF. CDR3 nucleotide sequence: TGTGCCAGCAGGCCACAGTACCTGATGGGTGGCTACACCTTC.

This rearrangement joins TRBV19 to TRBJ1-2; D is uncertain. Per the germline V gene, CDR1 is LNHDA and CDR2 is SQIVND (reference sequence). Trimming shortened V by 4 bases and J by 8 bases, and 8 bases separated the two germline ends. The CDR3 has 11 residues. DNA for the CDR3: TGTGCCAGTAGTACGATTTGGGGCTACACCTTC. Residues: CASSTIWGYTF.